This T cell receptor beta chain stems from a study of shared clonotypes between healthy human individuals. Across the study: Every donor yielded three CD4 naive, three CD4 memory, two CD8 naive and one CD8 memory plate.

TCRdb keeps only in-frame clones here, not all; method: immunoSEQ multiplex PCR. Seen here are millions of clones, 90% to 95% observed once, and the top ten hold around 0.13%. Study-wide findings and caveats: The genetic and exposure-history diversity represented was limited by few donors.

Trimming pared 2 bases from V and 9 bases from J, leaving 8 bases between. The CDR3 length is 13 residues. Germline V gene data show CDR1 as MNHEY and CDR2 as SVGAGI. Partitioning of CD4+ cells yielded a CD45RA+ naive subset and a CD45RA-negative memory subset. As regards this clone: As yet, its antigen is unknown.

This chain uses TRBV6-5 with TRBJ1-6; D not resolved. This TCR was sampled from a man between 18 and 29 years old in good health. Sequencing used naive CD4+ T cells sorted from blood. Subset indicated: CD45RA+ positively selected. Here the CDR3 reads CASSYAQSSPLHF. The CDR3 nucleotides read TGTGCCAGCAGTTACGCACAGAGTTCACCCCTCCACTTT.